The clone carrying this T cell receptor (beta chain) was counted ten times or more. Its antigen is unidentified. This sample was included in a study of identical twins. Study-wide results and limits: Alpha sequences that were out-of-frame and twin-shared showed an excess of low generation probability.

TCRdb fed the 5' RACE reads into MiXCR, producing one record per CDR3 protein. The sample lists roughly 240,000 distinct CDR3 sequences; roughly 7% were seen once. The CDR3 is 14 residues long. From germline, CDR1 is SGHVS and CDR2 FNYEAQ. The germline V and J ends were trimmed by 5 bases and 2 bases, with 13 bases remaining between them. In addition, the sample was reused for a study of yellow fever vaccine responses in identical twins.

This chain uses TRBV7-6 with TRBJ2-7; a weak D match, TRBD2 (5 bases). The material sequenced was memory (CD45RO+) T cells sorted from blood. The sequence was collected from a woman aged 18-35 years in good health. CDR3 loop: CASSQFDGTYEQYF. CDR3 in DNA: TGTGCCAGCAGCCAGTTCGACGGGACCTACGAGCAGTACTTC.